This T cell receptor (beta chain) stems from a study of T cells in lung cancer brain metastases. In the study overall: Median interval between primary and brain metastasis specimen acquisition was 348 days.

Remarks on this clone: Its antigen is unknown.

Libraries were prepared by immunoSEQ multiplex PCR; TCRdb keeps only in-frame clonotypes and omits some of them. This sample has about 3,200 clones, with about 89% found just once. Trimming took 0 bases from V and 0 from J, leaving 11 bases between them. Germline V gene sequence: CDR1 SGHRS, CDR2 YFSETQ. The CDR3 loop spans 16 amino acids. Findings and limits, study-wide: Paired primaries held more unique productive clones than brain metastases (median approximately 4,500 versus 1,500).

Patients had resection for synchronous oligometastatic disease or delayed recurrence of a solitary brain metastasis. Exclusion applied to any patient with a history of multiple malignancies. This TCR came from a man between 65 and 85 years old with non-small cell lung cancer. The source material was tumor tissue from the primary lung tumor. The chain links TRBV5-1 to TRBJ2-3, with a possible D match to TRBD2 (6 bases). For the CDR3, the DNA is TGCGCCAGCAGCTTGGTGGGGGGATCTAGCACAGATACGCAGTATTTT. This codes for CASSLVGGSSTDTQYF.